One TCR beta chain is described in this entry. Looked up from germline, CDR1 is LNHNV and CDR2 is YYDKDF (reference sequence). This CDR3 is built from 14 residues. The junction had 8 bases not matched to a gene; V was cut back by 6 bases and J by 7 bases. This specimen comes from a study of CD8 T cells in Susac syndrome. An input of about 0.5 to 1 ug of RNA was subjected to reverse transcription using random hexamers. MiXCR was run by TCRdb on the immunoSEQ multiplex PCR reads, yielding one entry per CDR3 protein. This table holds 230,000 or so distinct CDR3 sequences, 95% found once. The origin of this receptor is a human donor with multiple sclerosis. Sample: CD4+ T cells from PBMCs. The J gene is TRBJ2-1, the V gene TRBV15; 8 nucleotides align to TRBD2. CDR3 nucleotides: TGTGCCACCAGTTTCGCGGGAGGATTAAATGAGCAGTTCTTC. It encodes CATSFAGGLNEQFF.